The 21 T cell receptor beta chains presented below share a single source sample, sequenced in a study of T cells in Graves' hyperthyroidism and ophthalmopathy. Amplification of TCR beta CDR3 regions used RNA as the template. First-round RT-PCR with HTBI primers amplified the TCR CDR3 region. A single record per CDR3 protein comes from TCRdb applying MiXCR to the multiplex PCR reads. The sample lists about 300,000 distinct CDR3 sequences; roughly a fifth were seen once. The sequenced material came from blood. The receptors stem from a middle-aged man with Graves' ophthalmopathy.

Many counts were recorded for this clonotype. This chain joins TRBV7-9 and TRBJ2-7, with 9 bases identical to TRBD1. Germline trimming cut 3 bases from V and 6 bases from J; bases unmatched to any gene: 3. The length of the CDR3 is 13 residues. Germline values: CDR1 SEHNR, CDR2 FQNEAQ (reference sequence). CDR3 loop: CASSFTGGAEQYF. The CDR3 coding sequence is TGTGCCAGCAGCTTCACAGGGGGCGCCGAGCAGTACTTC.

Ten or more counts support this clonotype. V usage is TRBV27 and J usage is TRBJ2-3; 8 bases line up with TRBD1. The CDR3 is made up of 16 amino acids. V shed 2 bases and J 1 base; nucleotides not matched to a gene: 5. Germline V gives CDR1 MNHEY, CDR2 SMNVEV (reference sequence). The CDR3 sequence is CASSLLSTGGTDTQYF. In DNA, the CDR3 is TGTGCCAGCAGTTTACTCTCGACAGGGGGCACAGATACGCAGTATTTT.

This clonotype was observed a handful of times. The chain employs TRBV20-1 and TRBJ1-4, with 8 bases matching TRBD1. The length of the CDR3 is 16 residues. CDR1 DFQATT and CDR2 SNEGSKA come from the germline V gene (reference sequence). Trimming at V came to 3 bases and at J to 1 base, leaving 7 bases not matched to a gene. The CDR3 DNA reads TGCAGTGCTAGTGGTCAGGGGGCCGGAACTAATGAAAAACTGTTTTTT. Translation: CSASGQGAGTNEKLFF.

V gene TRBV19 combines with J gene TRBJ2-3; 8 nucleotides agree with TRBD2. Germline V lookup: CDR1 LNHDA, CDR2 SQIVND (reference sequence). J gave up 5 bases and V 3 bases, and 7 bases lay outside the gene matches. This CDR3 is built from 15 residues. The CDR3 region is CASSIPRGAGDTQYF. The DNA for the CDR3 is TGTGCCAGTAGTATCCCGCGGGGGGCAGGAGATACGCAGTATTTT.

The V and J genes are TRBV4-1 and TRBJ2-3, with 10 bases identical to TRBD2. After removal of 4 bases from V and 4 bases from J, the junction contained 11 bases not matched to a gene. Germline V gene sequence: CDR1 MGHRA, CDR2 YSYEKL. The CDR3 loop spans 17 amino acids. CDR3 region: CASSLSASGRGADTQYF. The CDR3 bases are TGCGCCAGCAGCCTCAGCGCTAGCGGGAGAGGGGCAGATACGCAGTATTTT.

This clonotype was detected many times. The V and J genes are TRBV7-9 and TRBJ2-7; D is ambiguous. Trimming pared 4 bases from V and 5 bases from J, leaving 15 bases between. Germline lookup yields CDR1 SEHNR and CDR2 FQNEAQ (reference sequence). This CDR3 region has 14 residues. This CDR3 reads CASSSPEPYHEQYF. CDR3 in DNA: TGTGCCAGCAGCTCCCCGGAACCCTATCACGAGCAGTACTTC.

V gene TRBV2 combines with J gene TRBJ1-5; 8 nucleotides line up with TRBD1. CDR3 size: 14 residues. CDR1 and CDR2 from the germline V gene are SNHLY and FYNNEI. Losses at the gene ends were 7 bases for V and 7 bases for J; bases not matched to a gene: 9. This CDR3 reads CASTLGDRLQPQHF. The CDR3 DNA reads TGTGCCAGCACTTTAGGGGACAGGCTCCAGCCCCAGCATTTT. The full variable domain, completed using reference TRBV2 and TRBJ1-5, is EPEVTQTPSHQVTQMGQEVILRCVPISNHLYFYWYRQILGQKVEFLVSFYNNEISEKSEIFDDQFSVERPDGSNFTLKIRSTKLEDSAMYFCASTLGDRLQPQHFGDGTRLSIL.

About this clonotype itself: A much larger clonotype is one base distant, so this may be a read error. J is TRBJ1-5 and V is TRBV28; D unresolved. Germline assignment: CDR1 MDHEN and CDR2 SYDVKM. This CDR3 spans 11 amino acids. The CDR3 loop reads CASRLALTQHF. In DNA form, the CDR3 reads TGTGCCAGCCGTTTGGCGCTCACTCAGCATTTT.

V usage is TRBV24-1 and J usage is TRBJ1-3; D unclear. This CDR3 spans 17 amino acids. CDR1 and CDR2 (germline): KGHDR, SFDVKD. In nucleotides, the CDR3 is TGTGGCCTTCAGTATCCGCCTTCCCGGGACTCTGGAAACACCATATATTTT. Its protein is CGLQYPPSRDSGNTIYF.

The genes are TRBV20-1 and TRBJ1-5; perhaps TRBD1 as D (6 bases). This CDR3 region has 16 residues. Germline lookup yields CDR1 DFQATT and CDR2 SNEGSKA (reference sequence). The ends were cut back, 0 bases at V and 6 bases at J, with 18 bases in the middle. The CDR3 DNA follows: TGCAGTGCTAGAGAGGTCCCCACAGGGAGGCGTCAGCCCCAGCATTTT. Translated, it gives CSAREVPTGRRQPQHF.

This clonotype was counted ten times or more. The chain employs TRBV20-1 and TRBJ2-1; 15 bases match TRBD2. The CDR3 contains 15 residues. Per germline, CDR1 DFQATT and CDR2 SNEGSKA (reference sequence). The V segment lost 3 bases and the J segment 9 bases; nucleotides outside the gene matches: 6. The DNA of the CDR3 is TGCAGTGCTAGTCGCGGACTAGCGGGGGGGGGTGAGCAGTTCTTC. Encoded protein: CSASRGLAGGGEQFF.

The chain carries TRBV9 and TRBJ2-3; 8 nucleotides align to TRBD2. Looked up from germline, CDR1 is SGDLS and CDR2 is YYNGEE. The CDR3 covers 17 residues. V trimming: 1 base; J trimming: 2 bases; junction bases outside the gene matches: 9. In DNA, the CDR3 is TGTGCCAGCAGCGTAAGGGGCGGGAGGATAATCACAGATACGCAGTATTTT. The encoded protein is CASSVRGGRIITDTQYF.

This clonotype showed up many times. The chain employs TRBV2 and TRBJ2-1; TRBD2 is a possible D gene (5 bases). The CDR3 length is 15 residues. Germline-derived CDR1 and CDR2 are SNHLY and FYNNEI. The germline V and J ends were trimmed by 3 bases and 9 bases, with 18 bases remaining between them. CDR3 coding DNA: TGTGCCAGCAGTGAGGTTGTAGGAGGTAGTGGTGAGCAGTTCTTC. Translating it yields CASSEVVGGSGEQFF.

The sample holds many counts of this clonotype. V gene TRBV7-9 combines with J gene TRBJ2-3; the D is unclear. Germline V gives CDR1 SEHNR, CDR2 FQNEAQ (reference sequence). The CDR3 runs 12 residues. Trimming removed 8 bases at V and 2 bases at J, with 8 bases between. The chain's CDR3 is CASSGDTDTQYF. CDR3 nucleotides: TGTGCCAGCTCCGGTGACACAGATACGCAGTATTTT.

The V and J genes are TRBV5-1 and TRBJ1-4; 8 bases line up with TRBD1. V was pared by 0 bases and J by 10 bases, with 5 bases of the junction left unmatched. The CDR3 covers 14 residues. Germline CDR1 is SGHRS and CDR2 is YFSETQ. The CDR3 DNA reads TGCGCCAGCAGCTTGGCGCAGGGGGCCGGAAAACTGTTTTTT. Protein: CASSLAQGAGKLFF.

This clonotype has only a few counts. The chain uses TRBV14 and TRBJ1-2, with a possible D match to TRBD1 (5 bases). Trimming took off 3 bases at V and 2 bases at J, with 7 bases between the two ends. CDR1 and CDR2 (germline): SGHDN, FVKESK. This CDR3 is built from 13 residues. The CDR3 reads CASSQTANYGYTF. CDR3 sequence (DNA): TGTGCCAGCAGCCAGACAGCGAACTATGGCTACACCTTC.

This clonotype was counted a few times. The chain has TRBV30 and TRBJ2-2; 12 positions match TRBD2. This CDR3 spans 15 amino acids. V was clipped by 2 bases and J by 5 bases; unmatched bases: 3. In germline, CDR1 is GTSNPN, CDR2 SVGIG (reference sequence). CDR3 residues: CAWSKLAGGTGELFF. The DNA for the CDR3 is TGTGCCTGGAGTAAGCTAGCGGGAGGGACCGGGGAGCTGTTTTTT.

The rearrangement joins TRBV20-1 to TRBJ1-5; tentatively, D is TRBD1 (5 bases). Germline V gene data show CDR1 as DFQATT and CDR2 as SNEGSKA (reference sequence). Trimming stripped 1 base from V and 3 bases from J, with 10 bases between. This CDR3 has 14 amino acids. The CDR3 is CSARVRVDNQPQHF. As DNA, the CDR3 is TGCAGTGCTAGAGTCAGGGTTGACAATCAGCCCCAGCATTTT.

The genes are TRBV5-4 and TRBJ1-1; possibly TRBD1 for D (6 bases). Germline-derived CDR1 and CDR2 are SGHNT and YYREEE (reference sequence). The CDR3 totals 14 residues. The ends were cut back, 4 bases at V and 2 bases at J, with 12 bases in the middle. In nucleotides, the CDR3 is TGTGCCAGCAGCCGGGGACAACAAAACACTGAAGCTTTCTTT. It encodes CASSRGQQNTEAFF.

The chain couples TRBV28 to TRBJ2-7; 9 bases fit TRBD1. The J segment lost 2 bases and the V segment lost 6 bases, leaving 8 bases of the junction unmatched. The CDR3 is 15 amino acids. In germline, CDR1 is MDHEN, CDR2 SYDVKM. Here the CDR3 reads CASRKTGGYAYEQYF. DNA of the CDR3: TGTGCCAGCAGAAAAACAGGGGGCTACGCCTACGAGCAGTACTTC.

This clonotype has a count of ten or more. The chain combines TRBV11-2 with TRBJ1-1, with TRBD1 matching over 9 bases. Trimming at V came to 0 bases and at J to 4 bases, leaving 15 bases not matched to a gene. In germline, CDR1 is SGHAT, CDR2 FQNNGV. CDR3 length equals 19 residues. CDR3 in DNA: TGTGCCAGCAGCTTAGATCCCCGGGACAGGGTAGGCCCGACCACTGAAGCTTTCTTT. As protein: CASSLDPRDRVGPTTEAFF. The variable domain in full, with the rest retrieved from reference TRBV11-2 and TRBJ1-1, is EAGVAQSPRYKIIEKRQSVAFWCNPISGHATLYWYQQILGQGPKLLIQFQNNGVVDDSQLPKDRFSAERLKGVDSTLKIQPAKLEDSAVYLCASSLDPRDRVGPTTEAFFGQGTRLTVV.